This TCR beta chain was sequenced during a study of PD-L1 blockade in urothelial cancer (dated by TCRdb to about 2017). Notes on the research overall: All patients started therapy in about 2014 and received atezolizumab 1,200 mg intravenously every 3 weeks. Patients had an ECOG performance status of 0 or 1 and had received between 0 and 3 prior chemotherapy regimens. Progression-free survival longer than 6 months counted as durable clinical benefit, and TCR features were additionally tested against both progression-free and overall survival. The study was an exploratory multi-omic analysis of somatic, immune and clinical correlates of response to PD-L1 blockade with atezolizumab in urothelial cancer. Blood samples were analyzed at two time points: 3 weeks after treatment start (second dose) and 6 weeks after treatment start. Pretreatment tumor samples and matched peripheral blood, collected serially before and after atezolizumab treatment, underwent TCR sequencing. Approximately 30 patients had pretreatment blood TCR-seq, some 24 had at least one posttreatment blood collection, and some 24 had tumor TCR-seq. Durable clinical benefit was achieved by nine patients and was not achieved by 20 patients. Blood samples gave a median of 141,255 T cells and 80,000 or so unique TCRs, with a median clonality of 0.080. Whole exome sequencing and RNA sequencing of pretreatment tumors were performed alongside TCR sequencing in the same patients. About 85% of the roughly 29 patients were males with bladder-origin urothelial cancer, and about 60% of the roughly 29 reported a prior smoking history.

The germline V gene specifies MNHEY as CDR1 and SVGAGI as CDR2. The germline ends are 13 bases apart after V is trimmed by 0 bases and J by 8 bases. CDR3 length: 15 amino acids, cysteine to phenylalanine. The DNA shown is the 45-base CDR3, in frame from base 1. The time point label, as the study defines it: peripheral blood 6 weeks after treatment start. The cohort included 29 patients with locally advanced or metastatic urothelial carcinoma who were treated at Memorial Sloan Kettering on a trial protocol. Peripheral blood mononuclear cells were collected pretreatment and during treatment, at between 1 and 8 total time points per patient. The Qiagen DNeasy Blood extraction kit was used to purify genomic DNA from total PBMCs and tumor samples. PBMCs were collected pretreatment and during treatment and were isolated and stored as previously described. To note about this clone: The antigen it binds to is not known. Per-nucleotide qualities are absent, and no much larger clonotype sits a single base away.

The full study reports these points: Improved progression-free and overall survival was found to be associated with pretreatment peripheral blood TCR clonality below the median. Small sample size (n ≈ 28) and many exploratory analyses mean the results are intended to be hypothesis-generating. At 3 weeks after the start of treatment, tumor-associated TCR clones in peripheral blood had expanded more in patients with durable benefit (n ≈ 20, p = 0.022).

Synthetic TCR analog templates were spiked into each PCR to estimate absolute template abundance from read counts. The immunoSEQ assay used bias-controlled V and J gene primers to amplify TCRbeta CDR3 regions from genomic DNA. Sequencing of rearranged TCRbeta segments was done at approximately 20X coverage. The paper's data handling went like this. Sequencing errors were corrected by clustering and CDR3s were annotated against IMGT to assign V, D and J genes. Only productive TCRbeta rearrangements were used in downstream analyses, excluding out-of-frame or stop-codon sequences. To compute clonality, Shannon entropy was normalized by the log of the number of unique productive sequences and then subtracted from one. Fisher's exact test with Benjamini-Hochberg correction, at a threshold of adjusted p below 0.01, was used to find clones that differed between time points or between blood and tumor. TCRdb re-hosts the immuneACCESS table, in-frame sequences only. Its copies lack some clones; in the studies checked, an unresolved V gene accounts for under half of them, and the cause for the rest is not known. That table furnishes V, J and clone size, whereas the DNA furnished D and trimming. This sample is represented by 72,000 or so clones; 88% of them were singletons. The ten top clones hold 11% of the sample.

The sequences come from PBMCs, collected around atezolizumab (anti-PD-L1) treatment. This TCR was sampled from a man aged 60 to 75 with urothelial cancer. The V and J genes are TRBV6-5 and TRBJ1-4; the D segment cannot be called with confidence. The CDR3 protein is CASSYSSGGNEKLFF. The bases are TGTGCCAGCAGTTACTCTTCGGGAGGGAACGAAAAACTGTTTTTT.